The entry below describes one T cell receptor beta chain. Germline V lookup: CDR1 MDHEN, CDR2 SYDVKM. The length of the CDR3 is 12 residues. V shed 7 bases, J shed 9 bases, and the junction held 7 bases outside the gene matches. The data were obtained in a study of blood T cell repertoires in COVID-19. Study-wide background: The United States, Italy and Spain were the sources of the acute and convalescent COVID-19 samples. Sample material is recorded as cDNA or gDNA derived from T cells, B-cell-depleted T cells, or PBMCs.

Methods used by the authors: For nucleated cells, counts were estimated from reference gene primer amplification. The protocol was immunoSEQ multiplex PCR, while the TCRdb copy is restricted to in-frame clones and leaves out a portion. V and J calls plus clone size are reproduced from that table; the DNA served to infer D and trimming. The table has 70,000 to 90,000 clones, more than 80% seen once. Sequenced sample: peripheral blood. The genes are TRBV28 and TRBJ1-1; 8 nucleotides match TRBD1. This receptor was taken from a human donor in a cohort sampled during active COVID-19. The CDR3 DNA reads TGTGCCAGCATTGAAGCCAGGGGGCAAGCTTTCTTT. Translated, it gives CASIEARGQAFF.